The 29 T cell receptor beta chains below come from one sample, sequenced in a study of T cells after yellow fever vaccination. From the 5' RACE reads, TCRdb called clonotypes with MiXCR, one entry per CDR3 protein. The sample has some 350,000 distinct CDR3 sequences, 4.1% seen once. The source material was PBMCs, sampled 5 days after the yellow fever booster vaccination. Receptors originate from a man between 18 and 35 years old who received the YFV17D yellow fever vaccine.

The chain employs TRBV10-3 and TRBJ2-3; TRBD2 agrees at 12 bases. This CDR3 has 13 amino acids. The germline gives CDR1 ENHRY, CDR2 SYGVKD. V lost 9 bases and J lost 6; bases outside the gene matches: 4. The DNA for the CDR3 is TGTGCCATGACTAGCGGGGGCCTGGATACGCAGTATTTT. It translates to CAMTSGGLDTQYF.

This clonotype was recorded many times. The chain has TRBV3-1 and TRBJ2-3; D is tentatively TRBD1 or TRBD2 (6 bases each). This CDR3 has 15 amino acids. Germline V gene sequence: CDR1 LGHDT, CDR2 YNNKEL (reference sequence). Trimming took 7 bases from V and 8 from J, leaving 22 bases between them. CDR3 bases: TGTGCCAGCACCAGGGGAGACCGAGCAGCGGGTACGCAGTATTTT. It codes for CASTRGDRAAGTQYF.

This chain joins TRBV11-2 and TRBJ1-1, with D hard to call. CDR1 SGHAT and CDR2 FQNNGV come from the germline V gene. The CDR3 is 15 residues long. Trimming shortened V by 5 bases and J by 3 bases, and 16 bases separated the two germline ends. The CDR3 reads CASSPSWSPDTEAFF. In DNA form, the CDR3 reads TGTGCCAGCAGCCCATCTTGGTCGCCCGACACTGAAGCTTTCTTT.

The sample holds a few counts of this clonotype. This rearrangement joins TRBV10-3 to TRBJ2-5; perhaps D is TRBD1 or TRBD2 (5 bases each). The CDR3 covers 14 residues. V was shortened by 8 bases and J by 3 bases, with 16 bases between the two germline ends. Germline-derived CDR1 and CDR2 are ENHRY and SYGVKD. The CDR3 nucleotides are TGTGCCATCGGGACCGAGGCTGGGGAAGAGACCCAGTACTTC. As protein: CAIGTEAGEETQYF.

V is TRBV2 and J is TRBJ1-1, with TRBD1 matching 11 bases. The length of the CDR3 is 17 residues. Germline V CDR1 and CDR2: SNHLY, FYNNEI. J gave up 4 bases and V 4 bases, and 11 bases lay outside the gene matches. The CDR3 protein is CASSGGQGEEFSTEAFF. The CDR3 nucleotides are TGTGCCAGCAGTGGGGGACAGGGGGAGGAATTTAGCACTGAAGCTTTCTTT.

A few counts support this clonotype. The rearrangement uses TRBV18 and TRBJ2-3; 8 bases match TRBD2. CDR1 is KGHSH, CDR2 LQKENI, per germline. V gave up 6 bases and J gave up 2 bases; unmatched junction bases: 7. The CDR3 has 15 amino acids. The CDR3: CASSPTSGLTDTQYF. Written as DNA, the CDR3 is TGTGCCAGCTCTCCCACTAGCGGCCTCACAGATACGCAGTATTTT.

In this sample, this clonotype turned up a few times. V and J are TRBV6-2 or TRBV6-3 and TRBJ2-1; 9 nucleotides match TRBD2. J lost 3 bases, V lost 6 bases, and 3 bases had no gene match. The CDR3 totals 14 residues. Germline V gene data show CDR1 as MNHEY and CDR2 as SVGEGT. The CDR3 here is CASRSSGGYNEQFF. The CDR3 nucleotides are TGTGCCAGCAGAAGTAGCGGGGGCTACAATGAGCAGTTCTTC.

The chain uses TRBV20-1 and TRBJ1-5, with D unclear. Trimming shortened V by 5 bases and J by 4 bases, and 9 bases separated the two germline ends. The CDR3 consists of 12 residues. In germline, CDR1 is DFQATT, CDR2 SNEGSKA (reference sequence). CDR3 amino acids: CSASGPNQPQHF. The CDR3 DNA follows: TGCAGTGCTTCGGGCCCTAATCAGCCCCAGCATTTT.

This clonotype was seen only a few times. This CDR3 is CASSTGGSNQPQHF. The CDR3 DNA reads TGTGCCAGCTCGACAGGGGGCTCTAATCAGCCCCAGCATTTT. V usage is TRBV28 and J usage is TRBJ1-5; 10 nucleotides agree with TRBD1. Looked up from germline, CDR1 is MDHEN and CDR2 is SYDVKM. The CDR3 has 14 residues. Trimming removed 8 bases from V and 4 bases from J; junction bases left unmatched: 5.

The chain has TRBV6-2 or TRBV6-3 and TRBJ2-6; possible D gene TRBD1, 5 bases. CDR1 is MNHEY, CDR2 SVGEGT, per germline. Trimming pared 1 base from V and 2 bases from J, leaving 15 bases between. The CDR3 runs 18 residues. The CDR3 region is CASSYFSGKVAGANVLTF. DNA of the CDR3: TGTGCCAGCAGTTACTTTTCAGGGAAAGTTGCTGGGGCCAACGTCCTGACTTTC.

V is TRBV18 and J is TRBJ2-2; D is unclear. The germline V and J ends were trimmed by 2 bases and 4 bases, with 8 bases remaining between them. The CDR3 is made up of 14 amino acids. The germline CDR1 and CDR2 sequences are KGHSH and LQKENI. Here the CDR3 reads CASSPRQATGELFF. As DNA, the CDR3 is TGTGCCAGCTCACCAAGGCAGGCCACCGGGGAGCTGTTTTTT.

CDR3 sequence (DNA): TGCGCCAGCAGCCCTGGTGCAGGGGGGGGGATATATACGCAGTATTTT. This codes for CASSPGAGGGIYTQYF. V usage is TRBV4-3 and J usage is TRBJ2-3; the D gene could be TRBD1 or TRBD2 (7 bases each). This CDR3 comprises 16 residues. Trimming took off 4 bases at V and 7 bases at J, with 21 bases between the two ends. CDR1 and CDR2 (germline): LGHNA, YSLEER.

This sequence joins TRBV6-5 and TRBJ2-6; no firm D call. Germline V lookup: CDR1 MNHEY, CDR2 SVGAGI. This CDR3 region has 16 residues. Trimming removed 8 bases from V and 1 base from J, with 15 bases in between. The DNA of the CDR3 is TGTGCCAGCTCTAGTTCCCTTTGGTCTGGGGCCAACGTCCTGACTTTC. This codes for CASSSSLWSGANVLTF.

At least ten counts were recorded for this clonotype. V is TRBV4-3 and J is TRBJ1-1, with TRBD1 identical over 7 bases. V lost 3 bases, J lost 3 bases, and 4 bases stayed unmatched. Germline V gene sequence: CDR1 LGHNA, CDR2 YSLEER. The CDR3 is 14 residues long. CDR3: CASSHGTDYTEAFF. The CDR3, as DNA: TGCGCCAGCAGCCACGGGACAGACTACACTGAAGCTTTCTTT.

This clonotype was observed a few times. The gene calls are TRBV7-8 and TRBJ2-1, with a possible D match to TRBD2 (6 bases). The germline V and J ends were trimmed by 5 bases and 2 bases, with 10 bases remaining between them. The CDR3 is made up of 14 amino acids. Germline values: CDR1 SGHVS, CDR2 FQNEAQ. For the CDR3, the DNA is TGTGCCAGCAGCGCCGGGGGTACCTACAATGAGCAGTTCTTC. Protein: CASSAGGTYNEQFF.

This clonotype was counted between two and nine times. The chain combines TRBV5-6 with TRBJ2-7; 8 nucleotides match TRBD1. Unmatched junction bases numbered 6, after V lost 4 bases and J lost 0 bases. Germline-derived CDR1 and CDR2 are SGHDT and YYEEEE. CDR3 length: 15 amino acids. For the CDR3, the DNA is TGTGCCAGCAGCCCCCAGGGGGCGAGCTCCTACGAGCAGTACGTC. This sequence encodes CASSPQGASSYEQYV.

Only a few counts were recorded for this clonotype. This rearrangement joins TRBV20-1 to TRBJ1-2, with unresolved D. The CDR3 totals 16 residues. Deletions cut 5 bases from V and 2 bases from J, with 21 bases between. The germline CDR1 and CDR2 sequences are DFQATT and SNEGSKA (reference sequence). In DNA form, the CDR3 reads TGCAGTGCTCCCTCCCCCGGGGAGCCCTTAAACTATGGCTACACCTTC. It translates to CSAPSPGEPLNYGYTF.

This sequence joins TRBV6-2 or TRBV6-3 and TRBJ2-1, with TRBD2 identical over 7 bases. Germline trimming cut 6 bases from V and 3 bases from J; bases unmatched to any gene: 5. Germline CDR1 reads MNHEY; CDR2 reads SVGEGT. This CDR3 has 14 amino acids. The DNA for the CDR3 is TGTGCCAGCAGGGGAGCGGGGTTCTACAATGAGCAGTTCTTC. Its protein product is CASRGAGFYNEQFF.

This clonotype was seen a few times. The chain links TRBV6-2 or TRBV6-3 to TRBJ2-3; TRBD2 is a possible D gene (5 bases). The V gene lost 2 bases and the J gene lost 4 bases, with 13 bases spanning the gap. Germline loops: CDR1 MNHEY, CDR2 SVGEGT. This CDR3 contains 15 residues. CDR3 DNA sequence: TGTGCCAGCAGTTACAGAGGCCAGGAGGCAGATACGCAGTATTTT. It codes for CASSYRGQEADTQYF.

This clonotype has a handful of counts. The V and J genes are TRBV3-1 and TRBJ2-2; tentative D call: TRBD1 (5 bases). The CDR3 consists of 15 residues. V lost 1 base and J lost 7, with 13 bases in between. Germline CDR1 reads LGHDT; CDR2 reads YNNKEL (reference sequence). The CDR3 spells CASSQAKGVSGELFF. The CDR3 coding sequence is TGTGCCAGCAGCCAAGCCAAAGGGGTCAGCGGGGAGCTGTTTTTT.

The table lists this clonotype with many counts. This chain joins TRBV10-3 and TRBJ2-7; D unresolved. Trimming stripped 1 base from V and 6 bases from J, with 7 bases between. Germline lookup yields CDR1 ENHRY and CDR2 SYGVKD. This CDR3 is built from 12 residues. CDR3 protein: CAISEYVGEQYV. CDR3 sequence (DNA): TGTGCCATCAGTGAGTATGTTGGCGAGCAGTACGTC.

Ten or more counts support this clonotype. This chain connects TRBV11-2 to TRBJ2-2; D uncertain. Trimming took 2 bases from V and 0 from J, leaving 4 bases between them. The CDR3 sequence is 14 residues long. CDR1 and CDR2 from the germline V gene are SGHAT and FQNNGV. In DNA form, the CDR3 reads TGTGCCAGCAGCTTACGGGCGAACACCGGGGAGCTGTTTTTT. Translation: CASSLRANTGELFF.

Ten or more counts support this clonotype. V is TRBV27 and J is TRBJ1-2; 10 nucleotides line up with TRBD1. The V gene end was trimmed by 4 bases and the J gene end by 3 bases; junction bases not matched to a gene: 8. Germline CDR1 is MNHEY and CDR2 is SMNVEV (reference sequence). The CDR3 consists of 16 residues. CDR3 bases: TGTGCCAGCAGTTCCTACTTTGGGACAGGGGACTATGGCTACACCTTC. This encodes CASSSYFGTGDYGYTF.

The chain combines TRBV6-1 with TRBJ2-5; TRBD1 agrees at 7 bases. The length of the CDR3 is 13 residues. Trimming cost V 7 bases and J 4 bases; bases outside gene matches: 6. The germline CDR1 and CDR2 sequences are MNHNS and SASEGT. The CDR3 loop reads CASNRGGGETQYF. In nucleotides, the CDR3 is TGTGCCAGCAACAGGGGTGGCGGAGAGACCCAGTACTTC.

In this sample, this clonotype turned up a few times. The DNA is left out, because the CDR3 cannot be placed on it with certainty; the CDR3 is given as TCRdb lists it. V and J are TRBV5-5 and TRBJ2-3; TRBD1 is the table's D call, not checked against the DNA. 13 amino acids form the CDR3, both terminal residues included. Germline V gene data show CDR1 as SGHKS and CDR2 as YYEKEE (reference sequence). CDR3 region: CASSFRGRTTQYF.

This clonotype showed up just a few times. V gene TRBV4-3 combines with J gene TRBJ2-3; D not certain. Germline CDR1 and CDR2: LGHNA and YSLEER. V shed 0 bases and J shed 0 bases, with 4 bases lying between them. This CDR3 has 14 amino acids. The CDR3 spells CASSQEDSTDTQYF. In DNA form, the CDR3 reads TGCGCCAGCAGCCAAGAGGACAGCACAGATACGCAGTATTTT.

This clonotype was seen only a few times. This sequence joins TRBV20-1 and TRBJ1-2, with D perhaps matching TRBD1 (5 bases). Germline CDR1 reads DFQATT; CDR2 reads SNEGSKA (reference sequence). CDR3 length: 14 amino acids. Deletions cut 5 bases from V and 4 bases from J, with 17 bases between. CDR3 sequence reads: CSAPMRAGLYGYTF. In DNA form, the CDR3 reads TGCAGTGCTCCGATGCGGGCGGGACTCTATGGCTACACCTTC.

In this sample, this clonotype turned up a few times. The chain has TRBV6-2 or TRBV6-3 and TRBJ2-1, with 7 bases fitting TRBD2. The CDR3 spans 15 residues. V trimming: 4 bases; J trimming: 3 bases; junction bases outside the gene matches: 6. The germline V gene has CDR1 MNHEY and CDR2 SVGEGT. CDR3 loop: CASSWLGGIYNEQFF. The CDR3 bases are TGTGCCAGCAGTTGGCTGGGGGGGATCTACAATGAGCAGTTCTTC.

This chain uses TRBV20-1 with TRBJ1-6; no reliable D call. The germline V gene encodes CDR1 DFQATT and CDR2 SNEGSKA (reference sequence). Trimming took off 0 bases at V and 7 bases at J, with 16 bases between the two ends. The CDR3 sequence is 16 residues long. The CDR3 DNA reads TGCAGTGCTAGAGATTTCGGACGTCGCGGAAATTCACCCCTCCACTTT. Residues: CSARDFGRRGNSPLHF.